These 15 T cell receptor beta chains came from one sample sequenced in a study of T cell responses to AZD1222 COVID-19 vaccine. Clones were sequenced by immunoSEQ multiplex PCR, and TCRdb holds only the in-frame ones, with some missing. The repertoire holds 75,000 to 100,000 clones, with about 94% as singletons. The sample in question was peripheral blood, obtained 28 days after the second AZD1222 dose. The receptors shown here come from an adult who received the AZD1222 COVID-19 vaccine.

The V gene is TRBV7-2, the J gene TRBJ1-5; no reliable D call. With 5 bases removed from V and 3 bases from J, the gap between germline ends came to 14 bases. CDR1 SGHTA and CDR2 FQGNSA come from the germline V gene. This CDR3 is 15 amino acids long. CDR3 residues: CASSPNGMPNQPQHF. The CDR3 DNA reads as TGTGCCAGCAGCCCTAACGGAATGCCCAATCAGCCCCAGCATTTT. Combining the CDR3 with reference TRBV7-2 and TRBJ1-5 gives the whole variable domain GAGVSQSPSNKVTEKGKDVELRCDPISGHTALYWYRQSLGQGLEFLIYFQGNSAPDKSGLPSDRFSAERTGGSVSTLTIQRTQQEDSAVYLCASSPNGMPNQPQHFGDGTRLSIL.

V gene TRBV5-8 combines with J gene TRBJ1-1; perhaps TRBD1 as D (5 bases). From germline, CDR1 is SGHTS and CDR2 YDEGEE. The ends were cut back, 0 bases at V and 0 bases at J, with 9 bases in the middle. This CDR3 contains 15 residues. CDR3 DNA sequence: TGTGCCAGCAGCTTGGCGGGAGGGGTGAACACTGAAGCTTTCTTT. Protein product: CASSLAGGVNTEAFF.

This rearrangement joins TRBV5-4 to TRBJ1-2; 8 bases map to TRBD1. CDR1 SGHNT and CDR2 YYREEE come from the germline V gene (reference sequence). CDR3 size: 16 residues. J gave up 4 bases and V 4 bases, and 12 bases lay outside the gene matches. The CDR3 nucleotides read TGTGCCAGCAGCACTGCTGGACAGGGAACCTCCTATGGCTACACCTTC. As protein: CASSTAGQGTSYGYTF.

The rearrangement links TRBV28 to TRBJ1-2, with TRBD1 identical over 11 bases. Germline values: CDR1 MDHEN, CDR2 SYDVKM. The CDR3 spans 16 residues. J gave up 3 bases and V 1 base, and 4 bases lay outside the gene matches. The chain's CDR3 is CASSLFTGQGDYGYTF. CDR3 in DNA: TGTGCCAGCAGTTTATTCACGGGACAGGGGGACTATGGCTACACCTTC.

This chain's CDR3 is CSVSGSGELFF. As DNA, the CDR3 is TGCAGCGTTTCTGGTTCCGGGGAGCTGTTTTTT. The chain recombines TRBV29-1 with TRBJ2-2; no firm D call. CDR1 is SQVTM and CDR2 is ANQGSEA in the germline V gene. The CDR3 loop spans 11 amino acids. With 5 bases removed from V and 6 bases from J, the gap between germline ends came to 7 bases.

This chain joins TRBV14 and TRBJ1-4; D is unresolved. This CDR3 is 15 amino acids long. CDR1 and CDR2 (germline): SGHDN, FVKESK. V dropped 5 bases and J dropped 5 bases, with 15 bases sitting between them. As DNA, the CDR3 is TGTGCCAGCAGCGAAGTGCGAGGGCGGAATGAAAAACTGTTTTTT. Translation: CASSEVRGRNEKLFF.

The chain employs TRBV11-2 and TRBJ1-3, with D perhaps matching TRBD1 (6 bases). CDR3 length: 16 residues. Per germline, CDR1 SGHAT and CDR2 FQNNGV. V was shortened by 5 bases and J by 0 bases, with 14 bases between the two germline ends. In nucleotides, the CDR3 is TGTGCCAGCAGCGTTCCGGGACATTTCTCTGGAAACACCATATATTTT. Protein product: CASSVPGHFSGNTIYF.

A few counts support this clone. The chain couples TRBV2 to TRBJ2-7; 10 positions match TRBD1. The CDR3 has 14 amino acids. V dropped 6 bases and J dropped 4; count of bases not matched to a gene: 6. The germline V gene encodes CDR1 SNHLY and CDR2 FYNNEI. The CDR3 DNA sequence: TGTGCCAGCAGGGAGGGACAGGGGAAATACGAGCAGTACTTC. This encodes CASREGQGKYEQYF.

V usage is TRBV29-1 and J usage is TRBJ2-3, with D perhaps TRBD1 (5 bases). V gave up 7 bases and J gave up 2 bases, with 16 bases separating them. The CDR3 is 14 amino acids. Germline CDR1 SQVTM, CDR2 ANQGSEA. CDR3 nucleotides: TGCAGCGCCTGTAGGGGCACCCCCACAGATACGCAGTATTTT. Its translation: CSACRGTPTDTQYF.

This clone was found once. CDR3 sequence: CASRLITGINTEAFF. The CDR3 DNA is TGTGCCAGCAGACTTATAACCGGGATTAACACTGAAGCTTTCTTT. The J gene is TRBJ1-1, the V gene TRBV11-3; D unresolved. The CDR3 runs to 15 residues. V lost 6 bases and J 2 bases, leaving 16 bases between the germline ends. Germline CDR1 and CDR2: SGHNT and YENEEA.

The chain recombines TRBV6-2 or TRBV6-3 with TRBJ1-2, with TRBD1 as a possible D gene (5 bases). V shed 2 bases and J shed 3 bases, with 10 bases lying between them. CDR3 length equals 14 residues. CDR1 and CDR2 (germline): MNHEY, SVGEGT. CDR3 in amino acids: CASSYGTRYYGYTF. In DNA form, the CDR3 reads TGTGCCAGCAGTTACGGGACGAGATACTATGGCTACACCTTC.

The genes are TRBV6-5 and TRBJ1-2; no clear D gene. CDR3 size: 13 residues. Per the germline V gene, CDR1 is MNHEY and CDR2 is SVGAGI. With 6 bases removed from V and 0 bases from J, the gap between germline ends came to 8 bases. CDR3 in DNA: TGTGCCAGCAGGGGGTCCGCTAACTATGGCTACACCTTC. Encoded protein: CASRGSANYGYTF.

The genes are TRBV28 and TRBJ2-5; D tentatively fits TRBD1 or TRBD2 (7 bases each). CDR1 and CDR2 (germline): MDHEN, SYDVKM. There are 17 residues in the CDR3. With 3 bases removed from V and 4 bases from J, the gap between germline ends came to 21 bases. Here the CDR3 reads CASSFGGGGGVGETQYF. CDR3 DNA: TGTGCCAGCAGTTTCGGTGGGGGAGGGGGCGTAGGAGAGACCCAGTACTTC.

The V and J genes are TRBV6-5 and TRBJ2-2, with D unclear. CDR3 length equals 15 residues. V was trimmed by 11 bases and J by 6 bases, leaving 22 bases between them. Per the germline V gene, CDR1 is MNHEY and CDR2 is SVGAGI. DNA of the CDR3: TGTGCCTCACGGCCGGGCCGAGGTAGATCCGGGGAGCTGTTTTTT. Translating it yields CASRPGRGRSGELFF.

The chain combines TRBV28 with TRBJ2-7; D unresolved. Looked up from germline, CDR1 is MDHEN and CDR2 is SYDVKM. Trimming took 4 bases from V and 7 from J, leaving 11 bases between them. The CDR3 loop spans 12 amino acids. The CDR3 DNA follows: TGTGCCAGCAGTTCGCCGCAGTTAGAGCAGTACTTC. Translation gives CASSSPQLEQYF.